The clone carrying this TCR beta chain was counted only a few times. The sample is drawn from a study of identical twins. Using its own MiXCR run on the 5' RACE reads, TCRdb lists one record per CDR3 protein. The table has about 480,000 distinct CDR3 sequences, approximately 15% seen once; the top ten hold about 0.54%. Germline CDR1 reads DFQATT; CDR2 reads SNEGSKA (reference sequence). Trimming at V came to 0 bases and at J to 4 bases, leaving 9 bases not matched to a gene. The CDR3 has 16 residues. These data were also filed under a second study, of yellow fever vaccine responses in identical twins. From that report: Reports say the vaccine T cell response in twins looked partly convergent and partly personalized.

The sequenced sample was CD4+ T cells sorted from blood. The V gene is TRBV20-1, the J gene TRBJ2-3, with 8 positions matching TRBD1. This receptor was taken from a woman between 18 and 30 years old in good health. The CDR3 region has the DNA TGCAGTGCTAGAGATTCCGACAGGGGAGCATCAGATACGCAGTATTTT. Residues: CSARDSDRGASDTQYF.